This T cell receptor (beta chain) was recovered during a study of T cell responses to AZD1222 COVID-19 vaccine. Generated by immunoSEQ multiplex PCR, the TCRdb table keeps only in-frame clones and is missing some. The sample lists about 150,000 clones, 86% occurring once. Study-wide results and limits: Donors were mostly white British, more females; clonal diversity possibly underestimated. Repertoires were obtained only post-peak T cell response.

The germline V and J ends were trimmed by 4 bases and 5 bases, with 9 bases remaining between them. The CDR3 runs 13 residues. Germline CDR1 MRHNA, CDR2 SNTAGT. In regard to this clone: Its antigen is not identified.

The specimen comprised peripheral blood, sampled on day 0 of MenACWY control vaccination. The chain employs TRBV6-4 and TRBJ1-5, with D possibly TRBD1 on 6 matching bases. This clonotype was sampled from an adult in good health. CDR3 sequence reads: CASSGEGDQPQHF. CDR3 bases: TGTGCCAGCAGTGGTGAGGGGGATCAGCCCCAGCATTTT.